These 20 T cell receptor beta chains were all obtained from the same sample, sequenced in a study of identifying expanded T cells in peripheral blood. Clones were read by immunoSEQ multiplex PCR, and TCRdb kept only the in-frame ones, dropping some. This sample has 50,000 to 75,000 clones, with around four fifths found just once. The material sequenced was blood. The receptors come from a person between 18 and 70 years old in good health.

This clone was seen a handful of times. J is TRBJ2-1 and V is TRBV7-2, with TRBD2 identical over 10 bases. Germline CDR1 SGHTA, CDR2 FQGNSA. After removal of 5 bases from V and 3 bases from J, the junction contained 4 bases not matched to a gene. The CDR3 contains 15 residues. The CDR3 coding sequence is TGTGCCAGCAGCAAGGGACTAGCGAACTACAATGAGCAGTTCTTC. Protein product: CASSKGLANYNEQFF. Full variable domain (missing parts from reference TRBV7-2 and TRBJ2-1): GAGVSQSPSNKVTEKGKDVELRCDPISGHTALYWYRQSLGQGLEFLIYFQGNSAPDKSGLPSDRFSAERTGGSVSTLTIQRTQQEDSAVYLCASSKGLANYNEQFFGPGTRLTVL.

The chain couples TRBV30 to TRBJ1-2; the D is unclear. There are 13 residues in the CDR3. Trimming removed 6 bases from V and 7 bases from J, with 18 bases in between. Germline-derived CDR1 and CDR2 are GTSNPN and SVGIG (reference sequence). The CDR3 coding sequence is TGTGCCTGTTCCTCCAGACAAGCCGGTGGCTACACCTTC. Amino acids: CACSSRQAGGYTF.

The J gene is TRBJ1-6, the V gene TRBV7-8; D gene uncertain. V was clipped by 0 bases and J by 4 bases, with 7 bases between them. This CDR3 contains 15 residues. Germline V CDR1 and CDR2: SGHVS, FQNEAQ. The DNA of the CDR3 is TGTGCCAGCAGCTTAGCGGCAGGTTATAATTCACCCCTCCACTTT. The encoded protein is CASSLAAGYNSPLHF.

This clone was counted between two and nine times. The chain recombines TRBV11-2 with TRBJ2-7; D gene unclear. V was clipped by 5 bases and J by 2 bases, with 10 bases between them. The CDR3 loop spans 13 amino acids. From germline, CDR1 is SGHAT and CDR2 FQNNGV. The CDR3 DNA is TGTGCCAGCAGCCCTAGGGCGGCCTACGAGCAGTACTTC. It codes for CASSPRAAYEQYF. Together with reference TRBV11-2 and TRBJ2-7, the CDR3 gives the full variable domain: EAGVAQSPRYKIIEKRQSVAFWCNPISGHATLYWYQQILGQGPKLLIQFQNNGVVDDSQLPKDRFSAERLKGVDSTLKIQPAKLEDSAVYLCASSPRAAYEQYFGPGTRLTVT.

The genes are TRBV6-5 and TRBJ2-7; no firm D call. CDR3 length equals 16 residues. With 2 bases removed from V and 0 bases from J, the gap between germline ends came to 14 bases. Per the germline V gene, CDR1 is MNHEY and CDR2 is SVGAGI. Here the CDR3 reads CASSYPEVSYSYEQYV. The CDR3 bases are TGTGCCAGCAGTTACCCAGAGGTAAGTTACTCCTACGAGCAGTACGTC.

V usage is TRBV5-8 and J usage is TRBJ1-6, with D uncertain. CDR3 length equals 15 residues. V lost 1 base to trimming and J lost 5 bases, with 10 bases between them. Germline V gives CDR1 SGHTS, CDR2 YDEGEE. The CDR3: CASSLFGWNNSPLHF. The CDR3 DNA reads as TGTGCCAGCAGCTTGTTCGGGTGGAATAATTCACCCCTCCACTTT.

This clone was found once. Different DNA sequences within this sample yield the same CDR3. The chain joins TRBV9 to TRBJ2-7, with D possibly TRBD1 on 5 matching bases. Trimming stripped 0 bases from V and 4 bases from J, with 11 bases between. CDR3 size: 14 residues. Germline loops: CDR1 SGDLS, CDR2 YYNGEE. This CDR3 is CASSVEVGEYEQYF. CDR3 nucleotide sequence: TGTGCCAGCAGCGTAGAGGTAGGGGAATACGAGCAGTACTTC. Complete variable domain (other parts from reference TRBV9 and TRBJ2-7): DSGVTQTPKHLITATGQRVTLRCSPRSGDLSVYWYQQSLDQGLQFLIQYYNGEERAKGNILERFSAQQFPDLHSELNLSSLELGDSALYFCASSVEVGEYEQYFGPGTRLTVT.

CDR3: CASSPTRGIVQTQYF. The CDR3 DNA sequence: TGTGCCAGCTCACCTACTAGGGGGATCGTCCAGACCCAGTACTTC. The chain employs TRBV18 and TRBJ2-5; D might be TRBD1 (6 bases). This CDR3 has 15 residues. V lost 3 bases to trimming and J lost 6 bases, with 17 bases between them. Germline loops: CDR1 KGHSH, CDR2 LQKENI.

The chain employs TRBV4-1 and TRBJ2-7; 8 bases map to TRBD2. Germline trimming cut 0 bases from V and 3 bases from J; bases unmatched to any gene: 7. This CDR3 comprises 16 residues. Germline values: CDR1 MGHRA, CDR2 YSYEKL. The CDR3 spells CASSQDMFSGSYEQYF. CDR3 bases: TGCGCCAGCAGCCAAGATATGTTCAGCGGGAGCTACGAGCAGTACTTC.

CDR3 in amino acids: CASSGDRSSYNEQFF. CDR3 DNA: TGTGCCAGCAGCGGGGACAGGAGCTCCTACAATGAGCAGTTCTTC. The rearrangement uses TRBV7-6 and TRBJ2-1; 8 bases fit TRBD1. Germline-derived CDR1 and CDR2 are SGHVS and FNYEAQ. J gave up 0 bases and V 5 bases, and 3 bases lay outside the gene matches. This CDR3 is 15 amino acids long.

The V gene is TRBV5-5, the J gene TRBJ2-7; the D gene is possibly TRBD1 (6 bases). The germline V gene has CDR1 SGHKS and CDR2 YYEKEE (reference sequence). With 4 bases removed from V and 3 bases from J, the gap between germline ends came to 11 bases. This CDR3 has 13 amino acids. CDR3 protein: CASSGYRDYEQYV. CDR3 DNA: TGTGCCAGCAGCGGTTACAGGGACTACGAGCAGTACGTC.

The chain links TRBV30 to TRBJ1-3; D is unclear. The V gene's germline CDR1 is GTSNPN and CDR2 SVGIG (reference sequence). V shed 0 bases and J shed 0 bases, with 9 bases lying between them. The CDR3 is 15 amino acids. The CDR3 region is CAWSVRRTSGNTIYF. The CDR3 bases are TGTGCCTGGAGTGTACGACGGACCTCTGGAAACACCATATATTTT.

This chain links TRBV28 with TRBJ2-7; 10 bases match TRBD1. CDR1 is MDHEN and CDR2 is SYDVKM in the germline V gene. The V segment lost 5 bases and the J segment 5 bases; nucleotides outside the gene matches: 9. The CDR3 is made up of 15 amino acids. CDR3 in amino acids: CASSPRGQGSHEQYF. The CDR3 region has the DNA TGTGCCAGCAGTCCTCGGGGACAGGGGAGCCACGAGCAGTACTTC.

The chain couples TRBV5-5 to TRBJ1-5; D ambiguous. Germline V gene lookup returns CDR1 SGHKS and CDR2 YYEKEE (reference sequence). V was cut by 2 bases and J by 0 bases, with 12 bases left in between. The CDR3 totals 16 residues. The chain's CDR3 is CASSLGHRGSNQPQHF. In DNA, the CDR3 is TGTGCCAGCAGCTTAGGTCATCGAGGTAGCAATCAGCCCCAGCATTTT.

This clone showed up just once. The V and J genes are TRBV5-4 and TRBJ2-5, with unresolved D. Germline CDR1 is SGHNT and CDR2 is YYREEE (reference sequence). CDR3 size: 15 residues. The germline V and J ends were trimmed by 3 bases and 2 bases, with 14 bases remaining between them. The CDR3 loop reads CASSYTVATQETQYF. The CDR3 DNA follows: TGTGCCAGCAGCTACACAGTTGCCACACAAGAGACCCAGTACTTC.

The chain recombines TRBV2 with TRBJ2-1; maybe TRBD2 (6 bases). Germline V lookup: CDR1 SNHLY, CDR2 FYNNEI. The CDR3 is made up of 12 amino acids. Trimming pared 9 bases from V and 4 bases from J, leaving 10 bases between. The CDR3 protein is CASRDSYNEQFF. DNA of the CDR3: TGTGCCAGTCGGGACTCGTACAATGAGCAGTTCTTC.

This chain joins TRBV18 and TRBJ1-6, with TRBD1 matching 8 bases. Germline CDR1 reads KGHSH; CDR2 reads LQKENI. Trimming cost V 5 bases and J 2 bases; bases outside gene matches: 8. The CDR3 sequence is 17 residues long. The chain's CDR3 is CASSGRQGSTYNSPLHF. DNA of the CDR3: TGTGCCAGCTCAGGGCGACAGGGGTCAACCTATAATTCACCCCTCCACTTT.

A single count supports this clone. V usage is TRBV15 and J usage is TRBJ2-7; D gene ambiguous. Germline-derived CDR1 and CDR2 are LNHNV and YYDKDF (reference sequence). With 0 bases removed from V and 3 bases from J, the gap between germline ends came to 21 bases. The CDR3 length is 18 residues. CDR3 bases: TGTGCCACCAGCAGAGACCGACGGGCTGAGGTCTTATTCTACGAGCAGTACTTC. Protein product: CATSRDRRAEVLFYEQYF.

The chain employs TRBV18 and TRBJ2-3, with D possibly being TRBD1 (6 bases). Germline loops: CDR1 KGHSH, CDR2 LQKENI. V was clipped by 2 bases and J by 9 bases, with 9 bases between them. This CDR3 is 12 amino acids long. The DNA of the CDR3 is TGTGCCAGCTCACCAGCAGGGGTCACGCAGTATTTT. It yields the protein CASSPAGVTQYF.

The chain carries TRBV5-1 and TRBJ1-2; D not certain. The germline gives CDR1 SGHRS, CDR2 YFSETQ. This CDR3 has 12 residues. V shed 2 bases and J shed 8 bases, with 10 bases lying between them. The CDR3 is CASSFEPTGYTF. The CDR3 DNA is TGCGCCAGCAGCTTTGAACCGACGGGCTACACCTTC.